This T cell receptor beta chain was sequenced for a study of monozygotic twins with inflammatory bowel disease. The authors isolated total RNA from whole blood without sorting T cells. Template switching incorporated UMIs with a 6-nucleotide sample barcode. TCRdb re-called the 5' RACE reads and shows each CDR3 protein once, DNA omitted. The sample totals approximately 200,000 distinct CDR3 sequences. General study points: It was not supported that a single strong signal or clonotype was associated with IBD. Patient repertoires may have gained variability from differing immunosuppressive treatments.

On this clonotype itself: What it recognizes is unknown.

Germline CDR1 is DFQATT and CDR2 is SNEGSKA (reference sequence). There are 16 residues in the CDR3. The sequenced material came from blood. This receptor was identified in a human donor with ulcerative colitis or Crohn's disease, or a healthy co-twin of an affected twin (not recorded which). The V and J genes are TRBV20-1 and TRBJ2-7; without DNA, the TCRdb call of TRBD1 cannot be checked. The CDR3 region is CSARNPGQGDLNEQYF.